This T cell receptor beta chain was sequenced during a study of blood T cells in healthy people across ages. Study-level information: Through template switching, about one barcoded beta molecule was captured per two T cells, as measured in model experiments.

This clonotype was seen a single time. This CDR3 has 15 residues. With 2 bases removed from V and 2 bases from J, the gap between germline ends came to 12 bases. Germline V gene lookup returns CDR1 ENHRY and CDR2 SYGVKD. Through a sample-barcoded 5' primer and a J-beta primer mix, a second PCR was run for about 6 to 12 cycles. TCRdb re-called the 5' RACE reads with MiXCR, one entry per CDR3 protein. The profile shows hundreds of thousands of distinct CDR3 sequences, 60% to 80% of them singletons. Sample: blood. The source of this sequence is a young man in good health. V and J are TRBV10-3 and TRBJ1-2, with a weak D call TRBD1 (5 bases). CDR3 protein: CAISEAGGINYGYTF. The CDR3 DNA reads as TGTGCCATCAGTGAGGCGGGGGGTATCAACTATGGCTACACCTTC.